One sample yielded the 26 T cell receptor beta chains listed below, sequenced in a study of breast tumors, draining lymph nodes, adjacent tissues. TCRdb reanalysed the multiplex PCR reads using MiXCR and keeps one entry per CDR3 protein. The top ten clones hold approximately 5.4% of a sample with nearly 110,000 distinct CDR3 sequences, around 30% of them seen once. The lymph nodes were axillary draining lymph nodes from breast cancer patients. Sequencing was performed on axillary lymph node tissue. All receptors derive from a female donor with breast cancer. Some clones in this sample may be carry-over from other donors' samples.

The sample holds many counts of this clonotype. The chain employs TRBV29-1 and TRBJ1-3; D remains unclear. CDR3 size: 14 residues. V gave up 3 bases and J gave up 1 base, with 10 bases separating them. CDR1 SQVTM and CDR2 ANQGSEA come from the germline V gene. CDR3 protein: CSVDTGLSGNTIYF. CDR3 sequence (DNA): TGCAGCGTTGATACCGGACTATCTGGAAACACCATATATTTT.

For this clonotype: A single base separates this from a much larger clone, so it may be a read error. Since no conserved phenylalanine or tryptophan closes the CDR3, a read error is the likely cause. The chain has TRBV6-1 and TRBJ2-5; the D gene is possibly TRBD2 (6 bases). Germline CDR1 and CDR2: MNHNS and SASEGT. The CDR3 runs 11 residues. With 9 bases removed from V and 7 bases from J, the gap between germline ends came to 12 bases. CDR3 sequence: CASGDSGTQYL. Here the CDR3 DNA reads TGTGCCAGTGGGGACTCAGGGACCCAGTACCTC.

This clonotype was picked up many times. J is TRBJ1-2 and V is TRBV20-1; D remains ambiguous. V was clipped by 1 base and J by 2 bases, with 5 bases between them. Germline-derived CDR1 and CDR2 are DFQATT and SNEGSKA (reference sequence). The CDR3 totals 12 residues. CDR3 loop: CSARVQNYGYTF. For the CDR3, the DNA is TGCAGTGCTAGAGTACAGAACTATGGCTACACCTTC.

The CDR3 is CASSPQTGGGQPQHF. DNA for the CDR3: TGTGCCAGCAGTCCTCAGACAGGGGGAGGTCAGCCCCAGCATTTT. The genes are TRBV2 and TRBJ1-5; the match to TRBD1 covers 9 bases. J was trimmed by 6 bases and V by 5 bases; bases with no gene match: 8. Germline assignment: CDR1 SNHLY and CDR2 FYNNEI. The CDR3 extends over 15 amino acids. Full variable domain (missing parts from reference TRBV2 and TRBJ1-5): EPEVTQTPSHQVTQMGQEVILRCVPISNHLYFYWYRQILGQKVEFLVSFYNNEISEKSEIFDDQFSVERPDGSNFTLKIRSTKLEDSAMYFCASSPQTGGGQPQHFGDGTRLSIL.

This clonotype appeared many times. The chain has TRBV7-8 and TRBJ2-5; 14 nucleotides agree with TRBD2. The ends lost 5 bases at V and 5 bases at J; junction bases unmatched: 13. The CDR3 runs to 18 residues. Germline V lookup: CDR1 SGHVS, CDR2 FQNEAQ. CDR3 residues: CASSPSPRLAGGLETQYF. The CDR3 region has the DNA TGTGCCAGCAGCCCATCCCCGAGACTAGCGGGGGGGCTGGAGACCCAGTACTTC.

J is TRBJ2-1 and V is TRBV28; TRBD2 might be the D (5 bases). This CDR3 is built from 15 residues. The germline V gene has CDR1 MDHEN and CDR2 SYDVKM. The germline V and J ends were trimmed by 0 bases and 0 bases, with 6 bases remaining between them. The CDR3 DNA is TGTGCCAGCAGTTTATGGGGGAGCTCCTACAATGAGCAGTTCTTC. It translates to CASSLWGSSYNEQFF. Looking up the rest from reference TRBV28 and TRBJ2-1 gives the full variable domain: DVKVTQSSRYLVKRTGEKVFLECVQDMDHENMFWYRQDPGLGLRLIYFSYDVKMKEKGDIPEGYSVSREKKERFSLILESASTNQTSMYLCASSLWGSSYNEQFFGPGTRLTVL.

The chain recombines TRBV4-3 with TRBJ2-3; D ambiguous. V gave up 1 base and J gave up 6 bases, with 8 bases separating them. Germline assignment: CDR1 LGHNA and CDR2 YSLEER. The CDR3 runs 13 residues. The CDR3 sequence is CASSQVMRDTQYF. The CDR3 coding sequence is TGCGCCAGCAGCCAAGTAATGAGGGATACGCAGTATTTT.

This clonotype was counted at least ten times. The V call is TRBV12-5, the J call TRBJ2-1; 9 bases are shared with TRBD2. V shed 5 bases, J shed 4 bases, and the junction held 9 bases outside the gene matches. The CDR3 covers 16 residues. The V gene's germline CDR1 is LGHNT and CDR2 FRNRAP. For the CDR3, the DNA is TGTGCTAGTGGTCACTTGGGGACTAGCACTTACAATGAGCAGTTCTTC. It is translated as CASGHLGTSTYNEQFF.

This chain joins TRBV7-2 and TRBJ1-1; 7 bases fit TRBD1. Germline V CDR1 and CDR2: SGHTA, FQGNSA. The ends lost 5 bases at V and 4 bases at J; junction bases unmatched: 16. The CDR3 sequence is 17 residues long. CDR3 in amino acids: CASSTDAIFQGGTEAFF. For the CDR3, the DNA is TGTGCCAGCAGCACCGACGCTATTTTTCAGGGGGGCACTGAAGCTTTCTTT.

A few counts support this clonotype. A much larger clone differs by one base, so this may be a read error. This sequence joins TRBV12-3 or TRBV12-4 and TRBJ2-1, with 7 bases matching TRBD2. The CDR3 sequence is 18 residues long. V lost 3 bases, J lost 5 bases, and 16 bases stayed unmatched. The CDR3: CASSFDLNGLGFDNEQFF. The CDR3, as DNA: TGTGCCAGCAGTTTCGACCTAAATGGACTAGGGTTTGACAATGAGCAGTTCTTC.

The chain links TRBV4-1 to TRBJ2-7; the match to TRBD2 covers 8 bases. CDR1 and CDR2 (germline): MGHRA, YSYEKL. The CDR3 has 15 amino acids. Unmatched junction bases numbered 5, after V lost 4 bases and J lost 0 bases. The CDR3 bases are TGCGCCAGCAGCCTTACTAGCGGAGGCTCCTACGAGCAGTACTTC. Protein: CASSLTSGGSYEQYF.

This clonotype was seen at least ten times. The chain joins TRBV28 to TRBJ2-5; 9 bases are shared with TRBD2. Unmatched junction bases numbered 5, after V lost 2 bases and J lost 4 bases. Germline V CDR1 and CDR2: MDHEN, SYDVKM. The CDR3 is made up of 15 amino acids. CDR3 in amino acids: CASSLQAGGGETQYF. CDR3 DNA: TGTGCCAGCAGTTTACAAGCGGGAGGCGGAGAGACCCAGTACTTC.

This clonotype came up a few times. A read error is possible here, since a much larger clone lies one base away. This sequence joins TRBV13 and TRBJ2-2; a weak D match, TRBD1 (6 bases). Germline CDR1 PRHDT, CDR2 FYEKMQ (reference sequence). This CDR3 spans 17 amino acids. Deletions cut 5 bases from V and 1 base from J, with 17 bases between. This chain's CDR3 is CASSPRPSRGNTGELFF. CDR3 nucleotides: TGTGCCAGCAGCCCACGCCCTTCCAGGGGGAACACCGGGGAGCTGTTTTTT.

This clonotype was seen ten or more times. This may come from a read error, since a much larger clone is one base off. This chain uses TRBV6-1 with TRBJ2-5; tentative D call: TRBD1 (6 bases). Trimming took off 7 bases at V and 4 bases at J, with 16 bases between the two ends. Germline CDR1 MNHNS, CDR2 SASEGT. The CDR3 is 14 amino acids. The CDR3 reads CASTPQGTRETQYF. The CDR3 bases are TGTGCCAGCACGCCACAGGGAACCAGAGAGACCCAGTACTTC.

The CDR3 region has the DNA TGTGCCAGCAGCTGCAGGGGGCCTACGGGCTACGAGCAGTACTTC. It translates to CASSCRGPTGYEQYF. The genes are TRBV11-1 and TRBJ2-7; 8 nucleotides agree with TRBD1. J gave up 3 bases and V 4 bases, and 8 bases lay outside the gene matches. CDR3 length: 15 amino acids. Per germline, CDR1 SGHAT and CDR2 FQDESV (reference sequence). The whole variable domain, filled in from reference TRBV11-1 and TRBJ2-7, reads EAEVAQSPRYKITEKSQAVAFWCDPISGHATLYWYRQILGQGPELLVQFQDESVVDDSQLPKDRFSAERLKGVDSTLKIQPAELGDSAMYLCASSCRGPTGYEQYFGPGTRLTVT.

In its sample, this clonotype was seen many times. The CDR3 is CASSLAGYNEKLFF. DNA for the CDR3: TGTGCCAGCAGCTTAGCGGGCTACAATGAAAAACTGTTTTTT. The chain combines TRBV7-9 with TRBJ1-4; D is unclear. CDR3 length: 14 amino acids. Germline assignment: CDR1 SEHNR and CDR2 FQNEAQ (reference sequence). The V end was cut by 0 bases, the J end by 5 bases, with 7 bases between. The full variable domain, rest sourced from reference TRBV7-9 and TRBJ1-4, is DTGVSQNPRHKITKRGQNVTFRCDPISEHNRLYWYRQTLGQGPEFLTYFQNEAQLEKSRLLSDRFSAERPKGSFSTLEIQRTEQGDSAMYLCASSLAGYNEKLFFGSGTQLSVL.

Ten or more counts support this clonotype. CDR3: CASSSSTGYQETQYF. CDR3 nucleotide sequence: TGCGCCAGCAGCTCGTCGACAGGGTACCAAGAGACCCAGTACTTC. This chain uses TRBV5-1 with TRBJ2-5; 7 positions match TRBD1. V was clipped by 3 bases and J by 0 bases; unmatched bases: 5. The CDR3 totals 15 residues. Germline assignment: CDR1 SGHRS and CDR2 YFSETQ.

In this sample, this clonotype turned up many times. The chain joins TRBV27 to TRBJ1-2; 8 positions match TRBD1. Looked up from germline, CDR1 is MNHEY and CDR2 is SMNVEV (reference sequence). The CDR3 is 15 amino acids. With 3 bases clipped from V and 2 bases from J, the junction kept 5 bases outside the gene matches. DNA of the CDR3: TGTGCCAGCAGTTTCCACCGGGACAGGAACTATGGCTACACCTTC. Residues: CASSFHRDRNYGYTF.

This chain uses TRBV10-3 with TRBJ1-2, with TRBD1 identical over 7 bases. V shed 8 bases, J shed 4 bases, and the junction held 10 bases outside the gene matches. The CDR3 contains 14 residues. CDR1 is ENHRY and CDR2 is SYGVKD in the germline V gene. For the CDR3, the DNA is TGTGCCATCTTCCGACAGGGAGCTAGCTATGGCTACACCTTC. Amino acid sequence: CAIFRQGASYGYTF.

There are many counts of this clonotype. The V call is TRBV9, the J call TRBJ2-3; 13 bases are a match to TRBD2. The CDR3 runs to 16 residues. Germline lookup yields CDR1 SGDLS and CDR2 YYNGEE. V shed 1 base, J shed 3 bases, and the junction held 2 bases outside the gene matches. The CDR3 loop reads CASSVTGLAGTDTQYF. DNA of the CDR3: TGTGCCAGCAGCGTAACGGGACTAGCGGGAACAGATACGCAGTATTTT.

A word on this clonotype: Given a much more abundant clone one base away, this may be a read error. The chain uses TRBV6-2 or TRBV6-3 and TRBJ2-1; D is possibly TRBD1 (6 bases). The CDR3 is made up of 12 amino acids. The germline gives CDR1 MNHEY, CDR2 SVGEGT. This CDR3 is CASKGRGNEQSF. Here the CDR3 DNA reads TGTGCCAGCAAGGGCAGGGGTAATGAGCAGTCCTTC.

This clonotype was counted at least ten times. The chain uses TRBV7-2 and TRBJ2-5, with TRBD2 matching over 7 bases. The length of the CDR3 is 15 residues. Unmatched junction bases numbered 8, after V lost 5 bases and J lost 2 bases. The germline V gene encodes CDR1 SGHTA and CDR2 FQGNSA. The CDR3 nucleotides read TGTGCCAGCAGCCGGGGAGGGCCGACTCAAGAGACCCAGTACTTC. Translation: CASSRGGPTQETQYF.

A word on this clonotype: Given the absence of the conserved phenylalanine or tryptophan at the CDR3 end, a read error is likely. The CDR3 reads CASSFTPGVGANVLTL. The CDR3 DNA is TGCGCCAGCAGCTTTACTCCAGGGGTGGGGGCCAACGTCCTGACTCTC. This chain links TRBV5-1 with TRBJ2-6; D might be TRBD1 (6 bases). This CDR3 is built from 16 residues. Germline CDR1 and CDR2: SGHRS and YFSETQ. V lost 2 bases and J 4 bases, leaving 13 bases between the germline ends.

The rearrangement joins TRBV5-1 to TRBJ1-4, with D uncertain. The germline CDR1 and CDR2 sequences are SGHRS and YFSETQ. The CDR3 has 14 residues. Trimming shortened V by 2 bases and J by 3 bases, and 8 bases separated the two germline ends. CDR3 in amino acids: CASSLSRPNEKLFF. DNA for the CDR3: TGCGCCAGCAGCTTATCGAGACCTAATGAAAAACTGTTTTTT.

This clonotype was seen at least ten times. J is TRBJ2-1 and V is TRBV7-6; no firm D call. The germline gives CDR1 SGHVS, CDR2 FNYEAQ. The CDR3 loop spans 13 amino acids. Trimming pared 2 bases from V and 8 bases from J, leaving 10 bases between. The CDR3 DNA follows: TGTGCCAGCAGCTTATCTGGGCGTGATGAGCAGTTCTTC. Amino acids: CASSLSGRDEQFF. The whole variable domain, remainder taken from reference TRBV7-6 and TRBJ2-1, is GAGVSQSPRYKVTKRGQDVALRCDPISGHVSLYWYRQALGQGPEFLTYFNYEAQQDKSGLPNDRFSAERPEGSISTLTIQRTEQRDSAMYRCASSLSGRDEQFFGPGTRLTVL.

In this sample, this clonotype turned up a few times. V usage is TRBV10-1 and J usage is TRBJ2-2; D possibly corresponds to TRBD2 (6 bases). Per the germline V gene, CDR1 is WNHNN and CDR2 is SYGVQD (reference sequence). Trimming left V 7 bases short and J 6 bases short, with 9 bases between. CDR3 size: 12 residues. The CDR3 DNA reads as TGCGCCAGCATTGCTAGCGCCGGGGAGCTGTTTTTT. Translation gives CASIASAGELFF.